The clone carrying this T cell receptor beta chain was observed a handful of times. The data were obtained in a study of molecular identifiers for immune sequencing clone quantification. Germline V lookup: CDR1 SQVTM, CDR2 ANQGSEA. The CDR3 is 12 residues long. V was pared by 3 bases and J by 8 bases, with 13 bases between. One entry per CDR3 protein, called by TCRdb with MiXCR from the PCR reads. The sample has more than 450,000 distinct CDR3 sequences; about 25% are singletons. This TCR was recovered from a human donor in good health. Some libraries in this study had Jurkat cell RNA spiked in. V and J are TRBV29-1 and TRBJ1-2; no firm D call. Source material: naive CD8+ T cells from blood, with Jurkat cell RNA spiked in. Subset defined: FACS-sorted CD8+CD4-CCR7+CD45RA+ naive T cells. CDR3 protein: CSVDGRRGGYTF. The CDR3 nucleotides are TGCAGCGTTGACGGCAGGCGGGGAGGCTACACCTTC.